The entry below describes one TCR beta chain. Its specificity is not known. The record originates from a study of cytomegalovirus exposure and HLA in healthy donors. Overall study context: Early released data comprised approximately 85 million unique TCRs from HLA-typed donors.

Study-wide points: The study listed 150 to 200 cytomegalovirus-associated TCR beta chains.

A multiplex PCR was run with 60 Vbeta primers and 13 Jbeta primers. Data came from immunoSEQ multiplex PCR; TCRdb stores just in-frame clones and leaves some out. This table has around 140,000 clones, 60% to 85% appearing once. Germline CDR1 and CDR2: SEHNR and FQNEAQ (reference sequence). This CDR3 is built from 19 residues. The trim removed 2 bases at V and 4 bases at J, leaving 16 bases unmatched. The V and J genes are TRBV7-9 and TRBJ2-1; TRBD2 matches 8 bases. This clonotype was sampled from a woman under 30 in good health and CMV-seronegative. The sample taken for sequencing was PBMCs. The CDR3 protein is CASSLTRLREALLYNEQFF. The DNA for the CDR3 is TGTGCCAGCAGCTTAACGAGATTGCGGGAGGCCCTCCTATACAATGAGCAGTTCTTC.